The 20 T cell receptor beta chains below were found in one sample sequenced in a study of shared clonotypes between healthy human individuals. CD8 cells classed as naive were CD45RO-negative and positively selected for CCR7, excluding terminally differentiated effector memory CD45RA+ cells. Measured with immunoSEQ multiplex PCR; TCRdb has only the in-frame clones, and not every one. Seen here are roughly 600,000 clones, roughly 98% observed once, and the top ten hold roughly 0.29%. Sequencing input: naive CD8+ T cells sorted from blood. These receptors originate from a man aged 25-40 years in good health.

The chain employs TRBV28 and TRBJ2-2; perhaps TRBD1 as D (5 bases). CDR3 length: 14 amino acids. Trimming left V 5 bases short and J 1 base short, with 8 bases between. The germline V gene has CDR1 MDHEN and CDR2 SYDVKM. The CDR3: CASSQTENTGELFF. Written as DNA, the CDR3 is TGTGCCAGCAGTCAGACAGAGAACACCGGGGAGCTGTTTTTT.

The rearrangement uses TRBV27 and TRBJ2-2; D may correspond to TRBD1 or TRBD2 (5 bases each). The V end lost 5 bases, the J end lost 0 bases, and 13 bases lay between the germline ends. CDR3 size: 16 residues. The V gene's germline CDR1 is MNHEY and CDR2 SMNVEV (reference sequence). The CDR3 DNA follows: TGTGCCAGCAGTACCCGGGGCGACTCGAACACCGGGGAGCTGTTTTTT. Protein sequence: CASSTRGDSNTGELFF.

The J gene is TRBJ2-7, the V gene TRBV13; D remains unclear. Trimming cost V 5 bases and J 2 bases, with 10 bases left between them. The germline V gene encodes CDR1 PRHDT and CDR2 FYEKMQ (reference sequence). There are 13 residues in the CDR3. This CDR3 is CASSATAPYEQYF. CDR3 DNA: TGTGCCAGCAGCGCAACAGCGCCCTACGAGCAGTACTTC.

This clone was seen once. The V call is TRBV27, the J call TRBJ2-2, with 8 bases fitting TRBD2. After removal of 2 bases from V and 9 bases from J, the junction contained 8 bases not matched to a gene. The germline CDR1 and CDR2 sequences are MNHEY and SMNVEV (reference sequence). The CDR3 spans 15 residues. The CDR3 DNA is TGTGCCAGCAGTTTAATCGGCGGGGGGTCTAGGGAGCTGTTTTTT. Translation: CASSLIGGGSRELFF.

The chain links TRBV4-1 to TRBJ2-7; 7 positions match TRBD2. Germline loops: CDR1 MGHRA, CDR2 YSYEKL. The CDR3 is made up of 15 amino acids. J lost 1 base, V lost 6 bases, and 9 bases had no gene match. The CDR3 region is CASSLLASTSYEQYF. The CDR3 region has the DNA TGCGCCAGCAGTCTACTAGCGAGTACGTCCTACGAGCAGTACTTC.

The V call is TRBV7-9, the J call TRBJ2-1, with 8 bases that match TRBD1. With V trimmed by 4 bases and J by 3 bases, 17 bases remained unmatched. CDR3 length: 19 amino acids. Germline V gives CDR1 SEHNR, CDR2 FQNEAQ (reference sequence). The CDR3 is CASSSDADPGQVLYNEQFF. DNA for the CDR3: TGTGCCAGCAGCTCAGACGCCGATCCGGGACAGGTCCTCTACAATGAGCAGTTCTTC.

V is TRBV27 and J is TRBJ2-7; 9 bases line up with TRBD2. Germline CDR1 is MNHEY and CDR2 is SMNVEV (reference sequence). The CDR3 is 14 residues long. J lost 4 bases, V lost 3 bases, and 4 bases had no gene match. As DNA, the CDR3 is TGTGCCAGCAGTTTTGTAGCGGGGGATTACGAGCAGTACTTC. It yields the protein CASSFVAGDYEQYF.

The chain links TRBV21-1 to TRBJ2-1; the table's D call TRBD2 went unverified against the DNA. TRBV21-1 represents a pseudogene. This CDR3 is built from 12 residues. DNA for the CDR3: TGTGCCAGCAGCAAAGTCCGGGGTGAGCAGTTCTTC. Protein product: CASSKVRGEQFF.

About this clone itself: Distinct nucleotide sequences in the sample also encode this CDR3. The CDR3 DNA reads TGTGCCAGCAGCGGGGGAGAGGGCGGGCAGCCCCAGCATTTT. Its translation: CASSGGEGGQPQHF. The genes are TRBV9 and TRBJ1-5; D not resolved. In germline, CDR1 is SGDLS, CDR2 YYNGEE. V gave up 3 bases and J gave up 7 bases, with 14 bases separating them. The CDR3 length is 14 residues.

V gene TRBV27 combines with J gene TRBJ2-1; D ambiguous. V shed 3 bases and J shed 9 bases, with 12 bases lying between them. The CDR3 covers 13 residues. CDR1 is MNHEY and CDR2 is SMNVEV in the germline V gene (reference sequence). The CDR3, as DNA: TGTGCCAGCAGTTTCAACCAGCGCGGTGAGCAGTTCTTC. Its translation: CASSFNQRGEQFF.

This chain connects TRBV5-4 to TRBJ2-2; D not resolved. V was trimmed by 2 bases and J by 6 bases, leaving 5 bases between them. Germline values: CDR1 SGHNT, CDR2 YYREEE (reference sequence). This CDR3 has 12 residues. The DNA of the CDR3 is TGTGCCAGCAGCTTTTCCCCCGGGGAGCTGTTTTTT. It encodes CASSFSPGELFF.

The chain uses TRBV15 and TRBJ1-5, with 10 bases that match TRBD1. The CDR3 covers 19 residues. Germline V lookup: CDR1 LNHNV, CDR2 YYDKDF (reference sequence). The ends lost 0 bases at V and 5 bases at J; junction bases unmatched: 13. The CDR3 protein is CATSRDLRRDRGGDQPQHF. DNA of the CDR3: TGTGCCACCAGCAGAGATCTACGTCGGGACAGGGGAGGGGATCAGCCCCAGCATTTT. The full variable domain, completed using reference TRBV15 and TRBJ1-5, is DAMVIQNPRYQVTQFGKPVTLSCSQTLNHNVMYWYQQKSSQAPKLLFHYYDKDFNNEADTPDNFQSRRPNTSFCFLDIRSPGLGDTAMYLCATSRDLRRDRGGDQPQHFGDGTRLSIL.

The chain carries TRBV7-6 and TRBJ2-4; D ambiguous. The CDR3 sequence is 15 residues long. V gave up 4 bases and J gave up 1 base, with 11 bases separating them. Germline V gene sequence: CDR1 SGHVS, CDR2 FNYEAQ. CDR3 in DNA: TGTGCCAGCAGCTCCAGTGAGGACGCCAAAAACATTCAGTACTTC. Its translation: CASSSSEDAKNIQYF. The full variable domain, completed using reference TRBV7-6 and TRBJ2-4, is GAGVSQSPRYKVTKRGQDVALRCDPISGHVSLYWYRQALGQGPEFLTYFNYEAQQDKSGLPNDRFSAERPEGSISTLTIQRTEQRDSAMYRCASSSSEDAKNIQYFGAGTRLSVL.

The chain uses TRBV4-3 and TRBJ2-1; D might be TRBD2 (6 bases). Germline CDR1 LGHNA, CDR2 YSLEER. CDR3 size: 16 residues. V was trimmed by 0 bases and J by 1 base, leaving 10 bases between them. As DNA, the CDR3 is TGCGCCAGCAGCCAAGATTTCGGGAGTTCCTACAATGAGCAGTTCTTC. Amino acids: CASSQDFGSSYNEQFF.

The CDR3 nucleotides are TGTGCCACCCAGGCGCCCGACGTCACCTTC. As protein: CATQAPDVTF. This chain connects TRBV7-9 to TRBJ1-2; the D is unclear. The V gene lost 10 bases and the J gene lost 13 bases, with 16 bases spanning the gap. The germline gives CDR1 SEHNR, CDR2 FQNEAQ (reference sequence). The CDR3 contains 10 residues.

The chain has TRBV5-1 and TRBJ2-5, with 8 bases that match TRBD2. Germline V gene lookup returns CDR1 SGHRS and CDR2 YFSETQ. CDR3 length equals 17 residues. J lost 6 bases, V lost 0 bases, and 13 bases had no gene match. CDR3 region: CASSLAESGSYGKTQYF. The CDR3 coding sequence is TGCGCCAGCAGCTTGGCCGAAAGCGGGAGTTATGGAAAGACCCAGTACTTC.

The chain couples TRBV7-2 to TRBJ2-7; unclear D gene. There are 13 residues in the CDR3. Deletions cut 5 bases from V and 4 bases from J, with 12 bases between. Germline V gene lookup returns CDR1 SGHTA and CDR2 FQGNSA. The CDR3 DNA is TGTGCCAGCAGCCAATGGGTCCTTTACGAGCAGTACTTC. Translating it yields CASSQWVLYEQYF.

This clone was seen only once. The chain's CDR3 is CASSLRLGSSTDTQYF. CDR3 DNA sequence: TGTGCCAGCAGCTTAAGGTTGGGGAGTTCCACAGATACGCAGTATTTT. The chain employs TRBV11-2 and TRBJ2-3, with D possibly TRBD2 on 5 matching bases. This CDR3 region has 16 residues. The ends were cut back, 2 bases at V and 2 bases at J, with 14 bases in the middle. From germline, CDR1 is SGHAT and CDR2 FQNNGV.

This rearrangement joins TRBV28 to TRBJ1-2; TRBD1 aligns across 9 bases. CDR1 is MDHEN and CDR2 is SYDVKM in the germline V gene. With V trimmed by 6 bases and J by 6 bases, 11 bases remained unmatched. CDR3 length: 15 amino acids. The DNA for the CDR3 is TGTGCCAGCAGGCGGACAGGGGATAGAAGGGATGGCTACACCTTC. Amino acid sequence: CASRRTGDRRDGYTF.

This chain connects TRBV5-4 to TRBJ1-1, with D possibly matching TRBD1 (5 bases). The CDR3 totals 13 residues. V was cut by 2 bases and J by 7 bases, with 12 bases left in between. From germline, CDR1 is SGHNT and CDR2 YYREEE (reference sequence). As DNA, the CDR3 is TGTGCCAGCAGCTTCTGGGACGGTGTTGAAGCTTTCTTT. Its translation: CASSFWDGVEAFF. The variable domain in full, with the rest retrieved from reference TRBV5-4 and TRBJ1-1, is ETGVTQSPTHLIKTRGQQVTLRCSSQSGHNTVSWYQQALGQGPQFIFQYYREEENGRGNFPPRFSGLQFPNYSSELNVNALELDDSALYLCASSFWDGVEAFFGQGTRLTVV.